This T cell receptor (beta chain) is drawn from a study of blood T cell repertoires in COVID-19. The method was immunoSEQ multiplex PCR; TCRdb's version includes in-frame clones alone and lacks a portion of them. The table records approximately 270,000 clones, roughly 91% of them present only once. There are 15 residues in the CDR3. The germline V gene has CDR1 LGHDT and CDR2 YNNKEL (reference sequence). V lost 7 bases, J lost 0 bases, and 12 bases lay in between. Symptom resolution, clearance, or two negative PCRs marked the recovered donors of Cohort 3. The V and J genes are TRBV3-1 (or the pseudogene TRBV3-2) and TRBJ2-2; D gene unclear. This clonotype was obtained from a woman aged 60-70 years who had recovered from COVID-19. The source material was PBMCs or T cells enriched from blood (not recorded which). In nucleotides, the CDR3 is TGTGCCAGCAAACGAGACTTCTCGAACACCGGGGAGCTGTTTTTT. This translates into CASKRDFSNTGELFF.